The sequence of this TCR beta chain was determined in a study of control samples from healthy donors and cancer patients. Some clones are missing from TCRdb's copy, which holds only in-frame ones; the method was immunoSEQ multiplex PCR. Here the sample spans about 160,000 clones, roughly 94% being singletons. Germline values: CDR1 SNHLY, CDR2 FYNNEI. Trimming stripped 3 bases from V and 0 bases from J, with 7 bases between. This CDR3 spans 14 amino acids. Sequencing input: PBMCs. The TCR comes from a man aged 60 to 75 with colorectal cancer. This rearrangement joins TRBV2 to TRBJ2-3, with a tentative D call TRBD2 (5 bases). The chain's CDR3 is CASSELASTDTQYF. Written as DNA, the CDR3 is TGTGCCAGCAGTGAGCTAGCTAGCACAGATACGCAGTATTTT.